The table lists the clone carrying this T cell receptor (beta chain) with a few counts. The antigen remains undetermined. The source of the sample is a study of shared clonotypes between healthy human individuals. Notes on the study in general: The sharing of 4.5% to 6.5% of naive CD4 clonotypes was seen across several donors. Sequencing depth was expected to influence donor clonotype sharing.

Several immunoSEQ 96-well plates shared each subset's DNA, each plate a replicate. Replicate PCRs from sorted subsets contained roughly 220 ng DNA, which is around 29,000 T cell genomes. Profiling relied on immunoSEQ multiplex PCR, and the TCRdb table lists in-frame clones only, not all of them. The sample records approximately 740,000 clones, less than 85% being singletons. The clonotype comes from a woman aged 25-40 years in good health. The sample comprised memory CD4+ T cells sorted from blood. Subset here: CD45RA-negative fraction.

The CDR3 protein is CASSSELTPGVTTQYF. CDR3 nucleotides: TGTGCCAGCAGCTCCGAATTGACCCCCGGGGTTACTACGCAGTATTTT. The gene calls are TRBV27 and TRBJ2-3; D is perhaps TRBD2 (5 bases). The CDR3 loop spans 16 amino acids. Trimming pared 6 bases from V and 8 bases from J, leaving 24 bases between. Germline assignment: CDR1 MNHEY and CDR2 SMNVEV (reference sequence).